Shown below are 15 T cell receptor beta chains from a single sample sequenced in a study of graft-versus-host responses after intestinal transplantation. Here immunoSEQ multiplex PCR was the method, and the copy in TCRdb shows in-frame clones only, minus some. The data hold 35,000 to 50,000 clones, with 93% observed a single time. Their specific antigens are unknown. The sample here was unstimulated CD8+ T cells sorted from spleen or lymph node cells, taken before transplant. The source of these receptors is a human donor who was the organ donor for an intestinal transplant.

The chain links TRBV28 to TRBJ2-5; maybe TRBD1 (6 bases). V was cut by 8 bases and J by 2 bases, with 9 bases left in between. Looked up from germline, CDR1 is MDHEN and CDR2 is SYDVKM. The CDR3 has 12 amino acids. In DNA form, the CDR3 reads TGTGCCAGCCGCACAGGGCAAGAGACCCAGTACTTC. Its protein is CASRTGQETQYF.

J is TRBJ2-5 and V is TRBV10-3; 8 bases align to TRBD2. The trim removed 6 bases at V and 1 base at J, leaving 10 bases unmatched. The CDR3 loop spans 16 amino acids. The germline CDR1 and CDR2 sequences are ENHRY and SYGVKD. The CDR3 DNA sequence: TGTGCCATCAGCCACCGGGGGGGCGGGTTCCAAGAGACCCAGTACTTC. Protein: CAISHRGGGFQETQYF.

This chain joins TRBV5-5 and TRBJ2-5; TRBD2 matches 7 bases. The V gene end was trimmed by 0 bases and the J gene end by 3 bases; junction bases not matched to a gene: 5. Germline-derived CDR1 and CDR2 are SGHKS and YYEKEE (reference sequence). The CDR3 sequence is 15 residues long. The CDR3 is CASSLGGTTKETQYF. The DNA for the CDR3 is TGTGCCAGCAGCTTGGGGGGGACTACAAAAGAGACCCAGTACTTC.

The chain links TRBV4-1 to TRBJ2-3; D is uncertain. V dropped 0 bases and J dropped 2 bases, with 9 bases sitting between them. The germline gives CDR1 MGHRA, CDR2 YSYEKL. This CDR3 is 15 amino acids long. Here the CDR3 DNA reads TGCGCCAGCAGCCAAGACCCCCACACCACAGATACGCAGTATTTT. Protein sequence: CASSQDPHTTDTQYF.

This chain joins TRBV28 and TRBJ2-1, with TRBD2 matching over 7 bases. Losses at the gene ends were 2 bases for V and 2 bases for J; bases not matched to a gene: 0. The CDR3 totals 14 residues. Germline CDR1 reads MDHEN; CDR2 reads SYDVKM. The CDR3 loop is CASSLLAAYNEQFF. The DNA for the CDR3 is TGTGCCAGCAGTTTACTAGCGGCCTACAATGAGCAGTTCTTC.

The chain recombines TRBV2 with TRBJ2-7; TRBD1 agrees at 10 bases. The CDR3 covers 16 residues. Germline CDR1 is SNHLY and CDR2 is FYNNEI. V shed 5 bases and J 5 bases; nucleotides not matched to a gene: 12. CDR3 nucleotide sequence: TGTGCCAGCAGTTACTCCGGGACAGGGGCCCCCCACGAGCAGTACTTC. Amino acid sequence: CASSYSGTGAPHEQYF. The complete variable domain, with remaining parts taken from reference TRBV2 and TRBJ2-7, reads EPEVTQTPSHQVTQMGQEVILRCVPISNHLYFYWYRQILGQKVEFLVSFYNNEISEKSEIFDDQFSVERPDGSNFTLKIRSTKLEDSAMYFCASSYSGTGAPHEQYFGPGTRLTVT.

The chain combines TRBV6-4 with TRBJ1-2; D is unresolved. The ends were cut back, 3 bases at V and 4 bases at J, with 15 bases in the middle. The germline V gene has CDR1 MRHNA and CDR2 SNTAGT. The CDR3 is 15 residues long. In DNA, the CDR3 is TGTGCCAGCAGTGAAAAGGGCCGGAAGTTCTATGGCTACACCTTC. This gives the protein CASSEKGRKFYGYTF.

The rearrangement uses TRBV7-9 and TRBJ2-4, with D perhaps matching TRBD1 or TRBD2 (5 bases each). V lost 1 base and J 0 bases, leaving 19 bases between the germline ends. The CDR3 extends over 19 amino acids. Germline CDR1 and CDR2: SEHNR and FQNEAQ (reference sequence). Here the CDR3 reads CASSLDWGFGVLAKNIQYF. CDR3 DNA: TGTGCCAGCAGCTTAGATTGGGGGTTCGGGGTACTAGCCAAAAACATTCAGTACTTC.

This chain links TRBV9 with TRBJ2-5; no clear D. The CDR3 loop spans 14 amino acids. V was trimmed by 0 bases and J by 4 bases, leaving 10 bases between them. Germline V gene data show CDR1 as SGDLS and CDR2 as YYNGEE. CDR3: CASSVGEGSETQYF. CDR3 nucleotide sequence: TGTGCCAGCAGCGTAGGAGAAGGGTCAGAGACCCAGTACTTC.

The chain uses TRBV9 and TRBJ2-7; 12 bases are a match to TRBD2. The CDR3 loop spans 16 amino acids. The V gene's germline CDR1 is SGDLS and CDR2 YYNGEE. The J segment lost 2 bases and the V segment lost 4 bases, leaving 7 bases of the junction unmatched. In DNA form, the CDR3 reads TGTGCCAGCAGCCCCAGGACTAGCGGGAAGACCTACGAGCAGTACTTC. Translating it yields CASSPRTSGKTYEQYF.

Here the CDR3 reads CASSLGYSPNYEQYF. The CDR3 DNA reads as TGTGCCAGCAGTTTAGGGTACTCACCAAACTACGAGCAGTACTTC. The chain couples TRBV28 to TRBJ2-7; D remains unclear. V lost 2 bases and J 3 bases, leaving 14 bases between the germline ends. The germline gives CDR1 MDHEN, CDR2 SYDVKM. The CDR3 totals 15 residues. Complete variable domain (other parts from reference TRBV28 and TRBJ2-7): DVKVTQSSRYLVKRTGEKVFLECVQDMDHENMFWYRQDPGLGLRLIYFSYDVKMKEKGDIPEGYSVSREKKERFSLILESASTNQTSMYLCASSLGYSPNYEQYFGPGTRLTVT.

The V call is TRBV11-2, the J call TRBJ1-1; D not resolved. V was shortened by 3 bases and J by 6 bases, with 11 bases between the two germline ends. The CDR3 extends over 13 amino acids. Germline lookup yields CDR1 SGHAT and CDR2 FQNNGV. The CDR3 nucleotides read TGTGCCAGCAGCTTCTCCAGCGGGGCTGAAGCTTTCTTT. It encodes CASSFSSGAEAFF.

This clone is a singleton in its sample. The chain joins TRBV25-1 to TRBJ2-4; TRBD1 or TRBD2 may be the D gene (5 bases each). V lost 5 bases to trimming and J lost 6 bases, with 11 bases between them. This CDR3 is 13 amino acids long. Germline V gene data show CDR1 as MGHDK and CDR2 as SYGVNS. The CDR3 bases are TGTGCCAGCAGTCGTGGGGGTATAAACATTCAGTACTTC. Residues: CASSRGGINIQYF.

The chain links TRBV7-3 to TRBJ2-1; D ambiguous. The germline V gene encodes CDR1 SGHTA and CDR2 FQGTGA. The CDR3 spans 17 residues. The V gene lost 6 bases and the J gene lost 5 bases, with 23 bases spanning the gap. CDR3 DNA: TGTGCCAGCAGTCGTCTTAGTTGGCAGACCCTTCACAATGAGCAGTTCTTC. Translation gives CASSRLSWQTLHNEQFF.

The chain has TRBV6-1 and TRBJ1-2, with 8 positions matching TRBD1. Germline V CDR1 and CDR2: MNHNS, SASEGT. CDR3 length: 17 residues. J lost 4 bases, V lost 4 bases, and 14 bases had no gene match. The CDR3 nucleotides read TGTGCCAGCAGTGGAAAAAGGACCGGGACAGGCGTCTATGGCTACACCTTC. Amino acids: CASSGKRTGTGVYGYTF.